This section outlines one TCR beta chain sequence together with its context. Generated by immunoSEQ multiplex PCR, the TCRdb table keeps only in-frame clones and is missing some. There are 65,000 or so clones in the sample; around 87% occur only once, and more than 1.5% lies in the top ten. The entry originates in a study of CD4 T cells in relation to SARS-CoV-2 and coronaviruses. Before the COVID-19 pandemic, during about 2011-2019, CD4+ T cells were taken from unexposed donors. The TCR originated in a human donor in good health. The sequencing sample was made of memory CD4+ T cells from PBMCs.

The CDR3 DNA reads TGTGCCAGTAGTCGGAGTTCGCAGTATACGCAGTATTTT. This gives the protein CASSRSSQYTQYF. The rearrangement uses TRBV19 and TRBJ2-3, with no clear D. This CDR3 has 13 amino acids. Germline V CDR1 and CDR2: LNHDA, SQIVND (reference sequence). V was shortened by 5 bases and J by 7 bases, with 13 bases between the two germline ends.